What follows are 3 T cell receptor beta chains derived from one specimen sequenced in a study of post-analysis software for immune sequencing data. Findings and caveats of the study: Patients carried roughly 5 TRBV segments more frequently than controls did, and TRBV5-6, TRBV5-1 and TRBV20-1 were among them.

Antigen specificity for these receptors is unknown. Included in the TCR beta cDNA libraries were unique molecular identifiers. TCRdb itself ran the PCR reads through MiXCR, one entry per CDR3 protein. Of roughly 200,000 distinct CDR3 sequences listed, over 25% are singletons. Input material: blood. These receptors were obtained from a girl aged 2-17 years with multiple sclerosis.

On this clonotype: A junction boundary mismatches the germline segment, possibly from a read error. V is TRBV10-3 and J is TRBJ2-7; TRBD1 agrees at 8 bases. Germline assignment: CDR1 ENHRY and CDR2 SYGVKD. CDR3 size: 16 residues. As DNA, the CDR3 is TGTACCATCAGTGAGGGCGCCAGGGGGCCAATCTACGAGCAGTACTTC. Translated, it gives CTISEGARGPIYEQYF.

This clonotype was seen ten or more times. This chain links TRBV10-3 with TRBJ1-2; 9 positions match TRBD1. The V segment lost 10 bases and the J segment 7 bases; nucleotides outside the gene matches: 10. The CDR3 is 13 amino acids. CDR1 and CDR2 from the germline V gene are ENHRY and SYGVKD. In nucleotides, the CDR3 is TGTGCCACTCTACCTGGGACAGGGCTTGGCTACACCTTC. Translated, it gives CATLPGTGLGYTF.

The J gene is TRBJ2-1, the V gene TRBV7-2; D may be TRBD2 (5 bases). V shed 4 bases and J shed 8 bases, with 15 bases lying between them. CDR1 is SGHTA and CDR2 is FQGNSA in the germline V gene. The CDR3 covers 14 residues. The CDR3 DNA reads as TGTGCCAGCAGCTCTCAGCCGGGGTGGGATGAGCAGTTCTTC. Protein product: CASSSQPGWDEQFF. Supplemented by reference TRBV7-2 and TRBJ2-1, the full variable domain reads GAGVSQSPSNKVTEKGKDVELRCDPISGHTALYWYRQSLGQGLEFLIYFQGNSAPDKSGLPSDRFSAERTGGSVSTLTIQRTQQEDSAVYLCASSSQPGWDEQFFGPGTRLTVL.